Listed here are 6 T cell receptor beta chains from one sample, sequenced in a study of CD8+ T cells in alopecia areata. Extraction of RNA preceded its reverse transcription into cDNA, which served as the sequencing template. Assay: immunoSEQ multiplex PCR; the TCRdb copy retains only in-frame clones and omits some. The sample consists of about 180,000 clones, 53% of them appearing once. Treatment defined: oral pan-JAK inhibitor, 5-10 mg twice daily. Sequenced material: CD8+ T cells sorted from blood, taken at week 24, from a patient treated with tofacitinib. The receptors were sampled from a human donor with alopecia areata.

This clone was seen a single time. The gene calls are TRBV5-6 and TRBJ1-1; D unclear. The CDR3 is made up of 12 amino acids. Germline loops: CDR1 SGHDT, CDR2 YYEEEE. V shed 4 bases and J shed 6 bases, with 10 bases lying between them. CDR3: CASSDYKAEAFF. The CDR3 bases are TGTGCCAGCAGCGATTATAAGGCTGAAGCTTTCTTT. Full variable domain (outside the CDR3, taken from reference TRBV5-6 and TRBJ1-1): DAGVTQSPTHLIKTRGQQVTLRCSPKSGHDTVSWYQQALGQGPQFIFQYYEEEERQRGNFPDRFSGHQFPNYSSELNVNALLLGDSALYLCASSDYKAEAFFGQGTRLTVV.

The chain carries TRBV27 and TRBJ1-5; 7 bases fit TRBD1. The junction had 11 bases not matched to a gene; V was cut back by 3 bases and J by 6 bases. This CDR3 has 16 residues. CDR1 is MNHEY, CDR2 SMNVEV, per germline (reference sequence). The CDR3 DNA is TGTGCCAGCAGTTTGTACGGACAGGCGATGCGTCAGCCCCAGCATTTT. Its protein is CASSLYGQAMRQPQHF.

This clone appeared a few times. V usage is TRBV12-5 and J usage is TRBJ1-2; D is unresolved. V lost 1 base and J 7 bases, leaving 7 bases between the germline ends. The length of the CDR3 is 12 residues. Germline loops: CDR1 LGHNT, CDR2 FRNRAP. CDR3 region: CASGLGVSGYTF. In nucleotides, the CDR3 is TGTGCTAGTGGTTTGGGGGTCAGTGGCTACACCTTC.

This clone was observed a few times. This chain links TRBV12-5 with TRBJ1-2; D uncertain. This CDR3 region has 13 residues. V was pared by 1 base and J by 8 bases, with 11 bases between. Germline V lookup: CDR1 LGHNT, CDR2 FRNRAP. DNA of the CDR3: TGTGCTAGTGGTTTGGCCCCGGGGAACGGCTACACCTTC. Translating it yields CASGLAPGNGYTF.

The chain links TRBV11-2 to TRBJ2-3; D uncertain. Germline assignment: CDR1 SGHAT and CDR2 FQNNGV. The CDR3 covers 13 residues. Between the trimmed V and J ends, which lost 0 bases and 5 bases, there was a span of 6 bases. Here the CDR3 DNA reads TGTGCCAGCAGCTTAGATCCCGGAGATACGCAGTATTTT. Amino acids: CASSLDPGDTQYF.

The chain uses TRBV9 and TRBJ1-2; 7 bases match TRBD1. CDR3 length: 14 residues. The V segment lost 3 bases and the J segment 2 bases; nucleotides outside the gene matches: 4. Germline values: CDR1 SGDLS, CDR2 YYNGEE. The CDR3 nucleotides read TGTGCCAGCAGCGCTCAGGACAGGAACTATGGCTACACCTTC. Translated: CASSAQDRNYGYTF.